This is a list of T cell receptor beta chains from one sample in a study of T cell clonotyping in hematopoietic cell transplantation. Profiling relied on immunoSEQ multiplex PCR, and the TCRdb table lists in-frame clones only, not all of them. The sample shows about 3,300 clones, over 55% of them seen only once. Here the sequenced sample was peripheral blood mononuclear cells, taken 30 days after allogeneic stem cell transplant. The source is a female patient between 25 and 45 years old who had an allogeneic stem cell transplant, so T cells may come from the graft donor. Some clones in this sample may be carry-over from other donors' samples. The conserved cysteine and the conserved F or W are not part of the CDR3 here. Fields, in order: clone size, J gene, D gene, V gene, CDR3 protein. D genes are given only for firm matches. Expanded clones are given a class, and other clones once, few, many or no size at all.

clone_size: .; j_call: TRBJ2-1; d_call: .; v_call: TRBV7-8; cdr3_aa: ASSLIQQVYNEQF
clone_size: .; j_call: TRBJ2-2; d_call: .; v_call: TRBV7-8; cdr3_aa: ASSLFRETDTGELF
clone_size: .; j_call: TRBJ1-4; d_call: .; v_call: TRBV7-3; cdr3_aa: ASSLRGRAPTNEKLF
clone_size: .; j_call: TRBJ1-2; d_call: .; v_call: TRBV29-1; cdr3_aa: SVALGDGYT
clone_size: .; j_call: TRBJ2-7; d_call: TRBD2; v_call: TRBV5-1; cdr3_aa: ASSWDSSGGARNEQY
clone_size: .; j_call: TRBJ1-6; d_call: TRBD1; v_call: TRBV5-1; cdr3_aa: ASSLATDRARDSPLH
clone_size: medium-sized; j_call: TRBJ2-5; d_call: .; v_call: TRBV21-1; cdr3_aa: ASSKGRTAQETQY
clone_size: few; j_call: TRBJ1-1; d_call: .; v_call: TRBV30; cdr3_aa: AWRKHTMNTEAF
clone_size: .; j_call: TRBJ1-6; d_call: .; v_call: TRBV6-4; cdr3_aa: ASSEPPVTDSYNSPLH
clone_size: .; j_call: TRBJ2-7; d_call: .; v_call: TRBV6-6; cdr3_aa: ASSYGQSSYEQY
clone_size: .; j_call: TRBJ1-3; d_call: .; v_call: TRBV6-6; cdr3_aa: ASSYSGGAGNTIY
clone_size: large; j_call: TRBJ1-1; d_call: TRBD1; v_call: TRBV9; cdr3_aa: ASSVTGTVPTEAF
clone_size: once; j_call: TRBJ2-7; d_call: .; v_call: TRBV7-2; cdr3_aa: ASSPEADYEQY
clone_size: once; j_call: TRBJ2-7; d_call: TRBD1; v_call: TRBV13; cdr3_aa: ASSPQDRGDSYEQY
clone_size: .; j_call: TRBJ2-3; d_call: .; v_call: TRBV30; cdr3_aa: AWSRLTAISTDTQY
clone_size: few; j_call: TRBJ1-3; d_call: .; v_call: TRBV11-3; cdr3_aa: ASSGGRGASSGNTIY